The 3 T cell receptor beta chains below come from one sample, sequenced in a study of T cells in Graves' hyperthyroidism and ophthalmopathy. The CDR3 regions of TCR beta were amplified from RNA transcripts. In the first-round RT-PCR of the TCR CDR3, the HTBI primer set was used. TCRdb recomputed calls from the multiplex PCR reads with MiXCR, one row per CDR3 protein. The table has about 690,000 distinct CDR3 sequences, around 16% seen once. Sequenced: blood. The receptors derive from a man aged 50-60 years with Graves' hyperthyroidism.

With regard to this clonotype: Just one base apart from a much larger clone, this may be a read error. CDR3 DNA sequence: TGCGCCAGCAGCTCGGAAGCTCTCAGCTCCTACGAGCAGTACTTC. Translated: CASSSEALSSYEQYF. This chain connects TRBV5-1 to TRBJ2-7; D remains ambiguous. Germline V gene lookup returns CDR1 SGHRS and CDR2 YFSETQ. V was trimmed by 3 bases and J by 0 bases, leaving 13 bases between them. The CDR3 is 15 residues long.

This clonotype appeared a single time. A read error may explain this, as a much larger clone is one base away. The chain employs TRBV24-1 and TRBJ1-2; 7 bases are shared with TRBD1. The junction had 8 bases not matched to a gene; V was cut back by 4 bases and J by 4 bases. The CDR3 length is 15 residues. The germline CDR1 and CDR2 sequences are KGHDR and SFDVKD. The CDR3 reads CATSDPTGSSYGYTF. The CDR3 DNA follows: TGTGCCACCAGTGACCCGACAGGGAGCAGCTATGGCTACACCTTC.

This clonotype has a count of ten or more. The V gene is TRBV27, the J gene TRBJ1-6; D gene uncertain. In germline, CDR1 is MNHEY, CDR2 SMNVEV (reference sequence). This CDR3 comprises 17 residues. V was clipped by 0 bases and J by 0 bases, with 9 bases between them. The CDR3 is CASSLSSEGSYNSPLHF. DNA of the CDR3: TGTGCCAGCAGTTTATCCTCGGAGGGCTCCTATAATTCACCCCTCCACTTT.